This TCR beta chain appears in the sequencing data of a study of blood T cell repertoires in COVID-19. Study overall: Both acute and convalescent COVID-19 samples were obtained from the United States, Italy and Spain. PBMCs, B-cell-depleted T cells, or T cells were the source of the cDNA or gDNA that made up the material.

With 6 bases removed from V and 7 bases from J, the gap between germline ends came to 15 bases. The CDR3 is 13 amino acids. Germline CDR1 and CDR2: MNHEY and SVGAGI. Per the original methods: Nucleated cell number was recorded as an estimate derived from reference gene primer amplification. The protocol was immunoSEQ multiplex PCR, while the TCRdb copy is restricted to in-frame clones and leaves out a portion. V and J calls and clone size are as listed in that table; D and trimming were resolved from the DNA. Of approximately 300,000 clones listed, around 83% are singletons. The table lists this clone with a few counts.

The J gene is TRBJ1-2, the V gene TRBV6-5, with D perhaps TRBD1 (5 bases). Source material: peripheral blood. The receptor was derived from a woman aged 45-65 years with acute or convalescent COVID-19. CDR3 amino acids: CASSLGEGSGYTF. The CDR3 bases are TGTGCCAGCAGCCTGGGGGAGGGTAGTGGCTACACCTTC.